Sequencing of this T cell receptor (beta chain) was carried out in a study of blood T cell repertoires in COVID-19. At the level of the study: The study drew acute and convalescent COVID-19 samples from the United States, Italy and Spain. PBMCs, B-cell-depleted T cells, or T cells provided the cDNA or gDNA that made up the material.

Study processing details: Amplification with reference gene primers provided the estimates of nucleated cell counts. The repertoire was sequenced with immunoSEQ multiplex PCR; TCRdb's copy has only in-frame clones and lacks some. V, J and clone size were drawn from that table, and D and trimming were deduced from the DNA. The sample lists approximately 89,000 clones; about 85% were seen once. Trimming stripped 4 bases from V and 4 bases from J, with 14 bases between. CDR3 length equals 14 residues. Per germline, CDR1 LGHDT and CDR2 YNNKEL (reference sequence). The chain couples TRBV3-1 (or the pseudogene TRBV3-2) to TRBJ2-7; D possibly corresponds to TRBD1 (8 bases). The clonotype originates from a woman aged 70 to 79 with active or convalescent COVID-19. Sequencing was performed on peripheral blood. The chain's CDR3 is CASSRDRGGYEQYF. Written as DNA, the CDR3 is TGTGCCAGCAGCCGAGACAGGGGAGGGTACGAGCAGTACTTC.